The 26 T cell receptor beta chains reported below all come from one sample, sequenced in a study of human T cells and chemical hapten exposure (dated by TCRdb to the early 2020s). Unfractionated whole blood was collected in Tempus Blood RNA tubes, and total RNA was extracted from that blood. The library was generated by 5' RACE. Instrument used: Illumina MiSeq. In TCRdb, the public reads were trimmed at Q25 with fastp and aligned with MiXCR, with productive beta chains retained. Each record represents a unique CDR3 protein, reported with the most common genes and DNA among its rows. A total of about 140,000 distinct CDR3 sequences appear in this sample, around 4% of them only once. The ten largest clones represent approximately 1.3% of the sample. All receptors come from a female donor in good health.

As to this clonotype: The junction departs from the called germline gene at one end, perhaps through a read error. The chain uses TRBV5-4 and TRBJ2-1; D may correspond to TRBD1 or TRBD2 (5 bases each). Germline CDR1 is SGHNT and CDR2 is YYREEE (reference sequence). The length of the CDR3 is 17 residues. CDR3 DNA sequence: TGTGCCAGCAGCTTGGTGGCAGGGAGATACTCCTACAAGGAGCAGTTCTTC. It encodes CASSLVAGRYSYKEQFF.

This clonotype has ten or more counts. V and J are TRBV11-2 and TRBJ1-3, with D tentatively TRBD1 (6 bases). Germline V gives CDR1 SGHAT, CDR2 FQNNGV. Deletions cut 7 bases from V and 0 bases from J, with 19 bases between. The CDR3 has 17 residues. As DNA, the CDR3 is TGTGCCAGCAAGAGGGGGGCGGCCAGCTACTCTGGAAACACCATATATTTT. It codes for CASKRGAASYSGNTIYF.

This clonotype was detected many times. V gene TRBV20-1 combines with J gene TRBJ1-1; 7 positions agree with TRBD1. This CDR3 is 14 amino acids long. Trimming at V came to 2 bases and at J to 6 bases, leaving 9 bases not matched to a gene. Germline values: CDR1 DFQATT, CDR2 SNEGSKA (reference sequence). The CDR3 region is CSARKIDRDSEAFF. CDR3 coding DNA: TGCAGTGCTAGAAAAATAGACAGGGACTCTGAAGCTTTCTTT.

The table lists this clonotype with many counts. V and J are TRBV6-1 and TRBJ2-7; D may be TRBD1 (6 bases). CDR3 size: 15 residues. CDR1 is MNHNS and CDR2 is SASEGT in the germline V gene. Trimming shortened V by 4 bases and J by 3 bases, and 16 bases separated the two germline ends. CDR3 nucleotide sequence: TGTGCCAGCAGTGTCGAACAGGGATTTGTCTACGAGCAGTACTTC. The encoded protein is CASSVEQGFVYEQYF.

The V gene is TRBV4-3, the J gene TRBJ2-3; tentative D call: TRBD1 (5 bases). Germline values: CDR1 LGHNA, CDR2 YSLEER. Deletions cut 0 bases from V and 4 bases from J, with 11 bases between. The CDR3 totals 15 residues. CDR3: CASSQDLPGPDTQYF. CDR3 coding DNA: TGCGCCAGCAGCCAAGATTTGCCAGGGCCAGATACGCAGTATTTT.

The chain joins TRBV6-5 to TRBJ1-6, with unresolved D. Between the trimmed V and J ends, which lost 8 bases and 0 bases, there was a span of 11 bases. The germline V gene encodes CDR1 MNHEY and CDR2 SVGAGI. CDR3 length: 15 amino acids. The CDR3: CASGSRSSYNSPLHF. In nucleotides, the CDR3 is TGTGCCAGCGGGTCCCGGAGCTCCTATAATTCACCCCTCCACTTT.

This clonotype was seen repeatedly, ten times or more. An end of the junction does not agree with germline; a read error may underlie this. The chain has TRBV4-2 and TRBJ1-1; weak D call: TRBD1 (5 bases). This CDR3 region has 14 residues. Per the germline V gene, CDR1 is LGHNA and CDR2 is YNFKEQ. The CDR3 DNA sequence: TGTGCCAGCAGCCAAGAAACGAGACAGACGACTCCTCTCTTT. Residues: CASSQETRQTTPLF.

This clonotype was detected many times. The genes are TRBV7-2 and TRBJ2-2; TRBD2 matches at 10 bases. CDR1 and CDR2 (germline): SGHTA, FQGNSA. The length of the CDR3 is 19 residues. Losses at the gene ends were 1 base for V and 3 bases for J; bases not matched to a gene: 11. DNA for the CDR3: TGTGCCAGCAGCTTAGGAATTCAGCGGGGGGGCTGGGACACCGGGGAGCTGTTTTTT. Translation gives CASSLGIQRGGWDTGELFF.

The CDR3 sequence is CASSLAPVISASRADTQYF. In DNA, the CDR3 is TGTGCCAGCAGCTTAGCGCCTGTTATTTCGGCTAGCCGTGCAGATACGCAGTATTTT. This sequence joins TRBV7-9 and TRBJ2-3, with a tentative D call TRBD2 (5 bases). This CDR3 is 19 amino acids long. Per germline, CDR1 SEHNR and CDR2 FQNEAQ (reference sequence). The V gene lost 0 bases and the J gene lost 4 bases, with 23 bases spanning the gap.

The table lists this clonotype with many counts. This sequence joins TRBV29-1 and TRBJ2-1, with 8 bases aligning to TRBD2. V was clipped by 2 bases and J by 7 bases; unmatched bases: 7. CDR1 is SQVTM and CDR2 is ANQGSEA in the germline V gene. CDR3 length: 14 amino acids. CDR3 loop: CSVEPPSGGNEQFF. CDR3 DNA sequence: TGCAGCGTTGAACCACCGTCGGGGGGGAATGAGCAGTTCTTC.

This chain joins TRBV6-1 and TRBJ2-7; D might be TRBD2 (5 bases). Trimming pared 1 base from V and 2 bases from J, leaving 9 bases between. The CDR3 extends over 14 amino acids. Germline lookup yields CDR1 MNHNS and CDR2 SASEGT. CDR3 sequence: CASSEVGGPYEQYF. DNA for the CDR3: TGTGCCAGCAGTGAAGTCGGAGGACCCTACGAGCAGTACTTC.

The CDR3 region is CSATLPGLSEQFF. CDR3 nucleotide sequence: TGCAGTGCTACCCTACCGGGACTTAGCGAGCAGTTCTTC. The chain joins TRBV20-1 to TRBJ2-7; maybe TRBD2 (6 bases). The DNA end is more similar to TRBJ2-1, so the J call may be wrong. CDR1 and CDR2 (germline): DFQATT, SNEGSKA (reference sequence). The CDR3 covers 13 residues.

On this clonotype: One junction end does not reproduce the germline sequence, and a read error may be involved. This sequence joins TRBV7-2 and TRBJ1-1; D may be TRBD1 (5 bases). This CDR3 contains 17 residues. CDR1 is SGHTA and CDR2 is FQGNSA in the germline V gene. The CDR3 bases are TGTGCCAGCAGCTTAGTAGGGGCAGACCGTTGGGGCACTGTAGCTTTCTTT. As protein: CASSLVGADRWGTVAFF.

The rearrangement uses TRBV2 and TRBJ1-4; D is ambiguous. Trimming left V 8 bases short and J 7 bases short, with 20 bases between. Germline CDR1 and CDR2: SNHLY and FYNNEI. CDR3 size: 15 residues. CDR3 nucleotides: TGTGCCAGCCAGGAGGTCCTCCTCGGCCGTGAAAAACTGTTTTTT. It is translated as CASQEVLLGREKLFF.

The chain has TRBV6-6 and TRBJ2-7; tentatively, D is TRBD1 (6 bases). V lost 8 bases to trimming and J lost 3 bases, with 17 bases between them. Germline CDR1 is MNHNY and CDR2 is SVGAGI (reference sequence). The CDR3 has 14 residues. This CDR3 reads CASVVGTTYYEQYF. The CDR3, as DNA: TGTGCCAGCGTGGTCGGGACAACATACTACGAGCAGTACTTC.

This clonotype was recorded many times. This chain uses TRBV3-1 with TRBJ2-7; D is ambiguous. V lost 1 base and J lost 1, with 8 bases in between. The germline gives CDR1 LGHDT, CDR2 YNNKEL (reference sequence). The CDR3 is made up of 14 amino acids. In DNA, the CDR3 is TGTGCCAGCAGCCAAGGTCACAGTTCCTACGAGCAGTACTTC. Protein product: CASSQGHSSYEQYF.

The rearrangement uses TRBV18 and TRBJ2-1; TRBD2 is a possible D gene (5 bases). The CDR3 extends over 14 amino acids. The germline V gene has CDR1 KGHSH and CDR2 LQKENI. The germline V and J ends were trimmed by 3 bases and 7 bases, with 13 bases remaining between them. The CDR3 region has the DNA TGTGCCAGCTCACCGACCCGAGGCGGGAATGAGCAGTTCTTC. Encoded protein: CASSPTRGGNEQFF.

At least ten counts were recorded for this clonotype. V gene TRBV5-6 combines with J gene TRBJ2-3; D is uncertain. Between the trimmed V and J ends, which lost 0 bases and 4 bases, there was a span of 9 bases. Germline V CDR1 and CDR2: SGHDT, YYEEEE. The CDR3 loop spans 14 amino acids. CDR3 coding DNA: TGTGCCAGCAGCTTGGACCGACGGGCAGATACGCAGTATTTT. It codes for CASSLDRRADTQYF.

This CDR3 is CASARGRCGDEQYF. The CDR3 DNA reads as TGTGCCTCAGCCCGGGGGCGCTGTGGGGACGAGCAGTACTTC. The chain is built from TRBV6-6 and TRBJ2-7; either TRBD1 or TRBD2 may supply D (6 bases each). CDR3 size: 14 residues. Deletions cut 11 bases from V and 5 bases from J, with 22 bases between. Germline assignment: CDR1 MNHNY and CDR2 SVGAGI (reference sequence).

Written as DNA, the CDR3 is TGTGCCAGCTCACCACCGTCCCGGGACACTGAAGCTTTCTTT. It yields the protein CASSPPSRDTEAFF. The gene calls are TRBV18 and TRBJ1-1, with D uncertain. The CDR3 sequence is 14 residues long. Germline values: CDR1 KGHSH, CDR2 LQKENI. V was trimmed by 0 bases and J by 3 bases, leaving 8 bases between them.

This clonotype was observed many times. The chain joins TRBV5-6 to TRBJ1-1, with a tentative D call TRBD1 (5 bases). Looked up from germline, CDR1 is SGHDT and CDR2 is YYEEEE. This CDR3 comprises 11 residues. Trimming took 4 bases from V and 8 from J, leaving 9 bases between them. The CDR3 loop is CASSAAGEAFF. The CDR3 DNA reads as TGTGCCAGCAGCGCTGCAGGGGAAGCTTTCTTT.

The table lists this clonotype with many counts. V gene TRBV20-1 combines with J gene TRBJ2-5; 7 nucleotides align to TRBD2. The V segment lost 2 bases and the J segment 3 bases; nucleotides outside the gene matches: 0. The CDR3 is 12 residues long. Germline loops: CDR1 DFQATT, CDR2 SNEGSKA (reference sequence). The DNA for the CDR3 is TGCAGTGCTAGACTAGCGGAAGAGACCCAGTACTTC. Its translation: CSARLAEETQYF.

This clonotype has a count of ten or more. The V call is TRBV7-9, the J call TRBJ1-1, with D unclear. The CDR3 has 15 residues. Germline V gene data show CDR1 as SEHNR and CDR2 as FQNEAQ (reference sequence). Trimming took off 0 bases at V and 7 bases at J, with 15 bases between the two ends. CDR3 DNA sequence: TGTGCCAGCAGCTTAGCCCCCTTGGGCGGGAGTGAAGCTTTCTTT. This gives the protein CASSLAPLGGSEAFF.

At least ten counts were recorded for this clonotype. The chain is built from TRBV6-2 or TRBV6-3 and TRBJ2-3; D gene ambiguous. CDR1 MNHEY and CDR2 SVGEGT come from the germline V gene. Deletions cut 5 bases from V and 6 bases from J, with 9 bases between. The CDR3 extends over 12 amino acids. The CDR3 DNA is TGTGCCAGCAGTACCCACGTGGATACGCAGTATTTT. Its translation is CASSTHVDTQYF.

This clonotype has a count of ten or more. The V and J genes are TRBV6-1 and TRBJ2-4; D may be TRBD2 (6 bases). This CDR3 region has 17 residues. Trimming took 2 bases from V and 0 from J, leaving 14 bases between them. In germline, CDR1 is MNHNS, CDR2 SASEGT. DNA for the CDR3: TGTGCCAGCAGTGAACCGCTAGGGACTGGAGCCAAAAACATTCAGTACTTC. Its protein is CASSEPLGTGAKNIQYF.

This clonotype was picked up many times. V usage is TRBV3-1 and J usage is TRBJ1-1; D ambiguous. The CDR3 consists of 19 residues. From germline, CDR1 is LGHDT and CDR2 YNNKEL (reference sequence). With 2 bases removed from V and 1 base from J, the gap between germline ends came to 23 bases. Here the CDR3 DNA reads TGTGCCAGCAGCCAAAAAGCCCTGGGTCACCGGCGAGGGAACACTGAAGCTTTCTTT. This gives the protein CASSQKALGHRRGNTEAFF. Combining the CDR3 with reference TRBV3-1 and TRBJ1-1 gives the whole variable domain DTAVSQTPKYLVTQMGNDKSIKCEQNLGHDTMYWYKQDSKKFLKIMFSYNNKELIINETVPNRFSPKSPDKAHLNLHINSLELGDSAVYFCASSQKALGHRRGNTEAFFGQGTRLTVV.